The clone carrying this T cell receptor (beta chain) appeared many times. Its antigen is undetermined. At the DNA level, this CDR3 is encoded by other sequences in the same sample as well. Original methodology: Clinicopathological groups supplied CDR3 differences that were used to build a distant-metastasis classifier for papillary thyroid cancer. TCRdb re-called clones from the PCR reads using MiXCR. TCRdb, rather than the study authors, made the V and J calls. The data contain about 69,000 clones, 14% of them seen just once; the ten biggest clones take up approximately 7%. The CDR3 is 12 amino acids. Per the germline V gene, CDR1 is MDHEN and CDR2 is SYDVKM. V gave up 2 bases and J gave up 0 bases, with 1 base separating them. All patients were untreated before thyroid surgery. These data originate in a study of metastatic and nonmetastatic thyroid tumors. Study as a whole: From malignant and benign thyroid patients, repertoires in blood and in tumor or nodule tissue were compared. Study-level results: According to reports, the diversity of TCR beta was significantly higher in malignant thyroid tumors than in benign nodules, and this held in both blood and tumor samples.

The source material was blood. The chain uses TRBV28 and TRBJ1-1; D remains ambiguous. This TCR was sampled from a male donor with papillary thyroid cancer or a benign thyroid nodule (not recorded which). Some clones in this sample may be carry-over from other donors' samples. CDR3 in DNA: TGTGCCAGCAGTTTAATGAACACTGAAGCTTTCTTT. This translates into CASSLMNTEAFF.